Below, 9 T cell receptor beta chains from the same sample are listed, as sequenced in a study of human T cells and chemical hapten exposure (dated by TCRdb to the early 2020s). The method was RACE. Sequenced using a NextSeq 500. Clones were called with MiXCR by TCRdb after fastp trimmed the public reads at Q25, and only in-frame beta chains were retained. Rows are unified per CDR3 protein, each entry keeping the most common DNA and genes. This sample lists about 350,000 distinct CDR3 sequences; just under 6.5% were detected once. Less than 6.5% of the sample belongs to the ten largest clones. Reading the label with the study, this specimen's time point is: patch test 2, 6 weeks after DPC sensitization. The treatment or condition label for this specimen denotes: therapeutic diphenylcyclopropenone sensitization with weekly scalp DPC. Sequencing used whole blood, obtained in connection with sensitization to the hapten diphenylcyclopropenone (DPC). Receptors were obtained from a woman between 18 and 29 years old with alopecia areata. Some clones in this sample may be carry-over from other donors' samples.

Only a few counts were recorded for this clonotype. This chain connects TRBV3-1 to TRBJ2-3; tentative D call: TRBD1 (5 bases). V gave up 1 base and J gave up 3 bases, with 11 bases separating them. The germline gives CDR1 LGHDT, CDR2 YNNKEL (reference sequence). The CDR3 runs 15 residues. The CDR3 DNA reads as TGTGCCAGCAGCCAAGGGCTGGACAAGACAGATACGCAGTATTTT. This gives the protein CASSQGLDKTDTQYF.

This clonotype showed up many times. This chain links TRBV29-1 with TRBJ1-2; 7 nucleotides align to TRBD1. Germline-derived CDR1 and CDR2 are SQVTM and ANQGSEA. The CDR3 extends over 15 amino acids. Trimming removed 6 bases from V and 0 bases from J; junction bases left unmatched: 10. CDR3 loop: CSVSSGGGSNYGYTF. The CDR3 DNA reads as TGCAGCGTCTCGTCGGGAGGGGGCTCTAACTATGGCTACACCTTC.

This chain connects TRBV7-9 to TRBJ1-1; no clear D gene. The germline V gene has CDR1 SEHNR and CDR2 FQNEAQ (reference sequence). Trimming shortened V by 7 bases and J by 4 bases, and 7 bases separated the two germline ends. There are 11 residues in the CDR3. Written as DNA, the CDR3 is TGTGCCAGCACCCTCGGCACTGAAGCTTTCTTT. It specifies CASTLGTEAFF.

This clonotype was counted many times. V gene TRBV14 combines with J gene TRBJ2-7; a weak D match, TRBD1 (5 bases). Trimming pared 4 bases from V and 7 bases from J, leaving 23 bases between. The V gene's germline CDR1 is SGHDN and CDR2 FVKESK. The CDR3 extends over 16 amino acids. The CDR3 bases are TGTGCCAGCAGCCCGCTTTATCCCACTCCACAGGATGAGCAGTACTTC. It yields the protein CASSPLYPTPQDEQYF.

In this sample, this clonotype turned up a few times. As DNA, the CDR3 is TGTGCCAGCAGTAACCAGGGGTTCTCCTACGAGCAGTACTTC. Protein product: CASSNQGFSYEQYF. This sequence joins TRBV12-3 or TRBV12-4 and TRBJ2-7, with D possibly TRBD1 on 6 matching bases. V lost 5 bases, J lost 0 bases, and 11 bases lay in between. The CDR3 extends over 14 amino acids.

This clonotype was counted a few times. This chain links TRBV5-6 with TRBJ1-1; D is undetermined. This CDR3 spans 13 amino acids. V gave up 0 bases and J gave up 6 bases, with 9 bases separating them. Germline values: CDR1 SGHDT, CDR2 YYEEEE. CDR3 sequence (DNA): TGTGCCAGCAGCTTGGGGGGTTACGCTGAAGCTTTCTTT. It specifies CASSLGGYAEAFF.

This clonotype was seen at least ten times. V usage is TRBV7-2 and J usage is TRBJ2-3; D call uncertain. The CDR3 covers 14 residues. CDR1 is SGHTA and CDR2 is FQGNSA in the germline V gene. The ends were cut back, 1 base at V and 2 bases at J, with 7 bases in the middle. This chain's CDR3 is CASSLGLDTDTQYF. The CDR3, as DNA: TGTGCCAGCAGCTTAGGACTTGACACAGATACGCAGTATTTT.

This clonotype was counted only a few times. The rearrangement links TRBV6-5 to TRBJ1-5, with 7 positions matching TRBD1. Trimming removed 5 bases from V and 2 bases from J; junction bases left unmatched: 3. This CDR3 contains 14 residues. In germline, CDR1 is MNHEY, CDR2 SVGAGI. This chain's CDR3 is CASSRDSRNQPQHF. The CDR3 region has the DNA TGTGCCAGCAGTCGGGACAGCCGCAATCAGCCCCAGCATTTT.

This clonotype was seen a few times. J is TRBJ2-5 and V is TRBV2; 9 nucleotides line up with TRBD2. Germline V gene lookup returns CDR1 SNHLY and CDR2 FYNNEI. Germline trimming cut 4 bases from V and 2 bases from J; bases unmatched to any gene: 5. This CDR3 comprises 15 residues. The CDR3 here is CASSGESGGQETQYF. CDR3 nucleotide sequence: TGTGCCAGCAGTGGTGAAAGCGGGGGGCAAGAGACCCAGTACTTC. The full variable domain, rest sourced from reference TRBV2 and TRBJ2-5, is EPEVTQTPSHQVTQMGQEVILRCVPISNHLYFYWYRQILGQKVEFLVSFYNNEISEKSEIFDDQFSVERPDGSNFTLKIRSTKLEDSAMYFCASSGESGGQETQYFGPGTRLLVL.